This entry lists 32 T cell receptor beta chains sequenced from one sample in a study of blood T cell repertoires in COVID-19 (dated by TCRdb to about 2020). The library came from the immunoSEQ multiplex PCR assay. TCRdb re-hosts the immuneACCESS table, in-frame sequences only. Its copies lack some clones; in the studies checked, an unresolved V gene accounts for under half of them, and the cause for the rest is not known. The sample table records about 59,000 clones; around 67% of these occur just once. Jointly, the top ten make up 18% of the sample. Input material: peripheral blood. Source of these receptors: a woman in her forties or fifties with active or convalescent COVID-19.

This chain links TRBV4-1 with TRBJ2-2; 7 positions match TRBD2. V gave up 1 base and J gave up 0 bases; unmatched junction bases: 8. The germline V gene encodes CDR1 MGHRA and CDR2 YSYEKL. The CDR3 has 18 amino acids. The CDR3 sequence is CASSQVGRGGPNTGELFF. CDR3 nucleotide sequence: TGCGCCAGCAGCCAAGTTGGGCGGGGAGGGCCGAACACCGGGGAGCTGTTTTTT.

The chain has TRBV19 and TRBJ1-6, with D possibly matching TRBD1 (6 bases). Trimming cost V 5 bases and J 10 bases, with 12 bases left between them. The germline gives CDR1 LNHDA, CDR2 SQIVND (reference sequence). The CDR3 is 13 amino acids. The CDR3 nucleotides are TGTGCCAGTAGTTCAACAGGGAAATCACCCCTCCACTTT. This translates into CASSSTGKSPLHF.

V and J are TRBV4-2 and TRBJ2-1, with no clear D. Germline CDR1 reads LGHNA; CDR2 reads YNFKEQ. The CDR3 covers 18 residues. V dropped 1 base and J dropped 3 bases, with 19 bases sitting between them. CDR3 sequence: CASSQGSVSSLHYNEQFF. As DNA, the CDR3 is TGTGCCAGCAGCCAAGGTAGTGTGAGCTCCCTCCACTACAATGAGCAGTTCTTC.

This chain uses TRBV5-1 with TRBJ2-3; TRBD2 matches 7 bases. The length of the CDR3 is 15 residues. CDR1 is SGHRS and CDR2 is YFSETQ in the germline V gene. After removal of 2 bases from V and 0 bases from J, the junction contained 3 bases not matched to a gene. Written as DNA, the CDR3 is TGCGCCAGCAGCTTACCTAGCGGTAGCACAGATACGCAGTATTTT. Translation gives CASSLPSGSTDTQYF. Variable domain in full (rest from reference TRBV5-1 and TRBJ2-3): KAGVTQTPRYLIKTRGQQVTLSCSPISGHRSVSWYQQTPGQGLQFLFEYFSETQRNKGNFPGRFSGRQFSNSRSEMNVSTLELGDSALYLCASSLPSGSTDTQYFGPGTRLTVL.

This chain connects TRBV19 to TRBJ2-1; 15 bases line up with TRBD2. CDR1 LNHDA and CDR2 SQIVND come from the germline V gene (reference sequence). This CDR3 has 15 amino acids. The ends lost 5 bases at V and 10 bases at J; junction bases unmatched: 6. The CDR3 coding sequence is TGTGCCAGTAGTCGAGTGGGACTAGCGGGAGGAGAGCAGTTCTTC. Translation gives CASSRVGLAGGEQFF.

This clone was observed a single time. This chain connects TRBV18 to TRBJ2-7; D gene unclear. Germline lookup yields CDR1 KGHSH and CDR2 LQKENI. Trimming shortened V by 2 bases and J by 6 bases, and 17 bases separated the two germline ends. This CDR3 contains 15 residues. The CDR3 DNA follows: TGTGCCAGCTCACCAGGTCGATACTACGTAGGCGAGCAGTACTTC. Its protein product is CASSPGRYYVGEQYF.

V gene TRBV3-1 (or the pseudogene TRBV3-2) combines with J gene TRBJ1-6, with D possibly matching TRBD1 (6 bases). This CDR3 is built from 15 residues. Germline V gives CDR1 LGHDT, CDR2 YNNKEL (reference sequence). V was trimmed by 1 base and J by 7 bases, leaving 11 bases between them. As DNA, the CDR3 is TGTGCCAGCAGCCAAGCCGGGAGGGGGAATTCACCCCTCCACTTT. It yields the protein CASSQAGRGNSPLHF.

In this sample, this clone turned up a few times. This sequence joins TRBV23-1 and TRBJ1-2; the match to TRBD1 covers 9 bases. TRBV23-1 is known as an ORF, though its function is uncertain. Trimming removed 7 bases from V and 4 bases from J; junction bases left unmatched: 16. The length of the CDR3 is 17 residues. The CDR3 DNA is TGCGCCAGCATAATCTCCAACAGGGGGCAAATTTGCTATGGCTACACCTTC. Encoded protein: CASIISNRGQICYGYTF.

The chain combines TRBV5-6 with TRBJ2-7; 11 bases agree with TRBD1. The junction had 6 bases not matched to a gene; V was cut back by 3 bases and J by 7 bases. Germline values: CDR1 SGHDT, CDR2 YYEEEE. This CDR3 has 14 residues. Here the CDR3 reads CASSSTGTGGEQYF. The CDR3 DNA reads as TGTGCCAGCAGCTCAACCGGGACAGGGGGGGAGCAGTACTTC.

V is TRBV5-1 and J is TRBJ1-2, with TRBD1 identical over 7 bases. Germline CDR1 is SGHRS and CDR2 is YFSETQ. This CDR3 contains 13 residues. V trimming: 3 bases; J trimming: 8 bases; junction bases outside the gene matches: 7. The CDR3 protein is CASSYTDRVGYTF. The CDR3 DNA reads as TGCGCCAGCAGCTATACCGACAGGGTAGGCTACACCTTC.

The chain's CDR3 is CATSDSSGTRRDTQYF. CDR3 in DNA: TGTGCCACCAGTGACTCCAGCGGGACTAGGAGGGATACGCAGTATTTT. J is TRBJ2-3 and V is TRBV24-1, with 8 bases lining up with TRBD2. V lost 4 bases to trimming and J lost 6 bases; unmatched junction nucleotides: 11. The CDR3 totals 16 residues. Germline V gives CDR1 KGHDR, CDR2 SFDVKD.

The chain has TRBV19 and TRBJ1-5; D unclear. Germline V lookup: CDR1 LNHDA, CDR2 SQIVND (reference sequence). The CDR3 sequence is 14 residues long. V was cut by 6 bases and J by 3 bases, with 12 bases left in between. The CDR3 region has the DNA TGTGCCAGTAGACACCCGGAGCCCAATCAGCCCCAGCATTTT. This translates into CASRHPEPNQPQHF.

This chain uses TRBV18 with TRBJ2-2; the D is unclear. V dropped 0 bases and J dropped 0 bases, with 8 bases sitting between them. Germline lookup yields CDR1 KGHSH and CDR2 LQKENI. The CDR3 spans 16 residues. The CDR3 region has the DNA TGTGCCAGCTCACCACCGTCAGGCGCGAACACCGGGGAGCTGTTTTTT. Protein: CASSPPSGANTGELFF.

This clone was observed many times. The chain carries TRBV5-4 and TRBJ1-2; weak D call: TRBD1 (6 bases). With 4 bases removed from V and 2 bases from J, the gap between germline ends came to 12 bases. The CDR3 covers 14 residues. In germline, CDR1 is SGHNT, CDR2 YYREEE (reference sequence). CDR3 region: CASSPPGQNYGYTF. Here the CDR3 DNA reads TGTGCCAGCAGCCCACCGGGACAAAACTATGGCTACACCTTC. Combining the CDR3 with reference TRBV5-4 and TRBJ1-2 gives the whole variable domain ETGVTQSPTHLIKTRGQQVTLRCSSQSGHNTVSWYQQALGQGPQFIFQYYREEENGRGNFPPRFSGLQFPNYSSELNVNALELDDSALYLCASSPPGQNYGYTFGSGTRLTVV.

V gene TRBV4-1 combines with J gene TRBJ2-1; D call uncertain. The germline CDR1 and CDR2 sequences are MGHRA and YSYEKL. This CDR3 is built from 16 residues. Trimming shortened V by 0 bases and J by 0 bases, and 9 bases separated the two germline ends. CDR3 in DNA: TGCGCCAGCAGCCAAGATCGAACGGGCTCCTACAATGAGCAGTTCTTC. Its translation: CASSQDRTGSYNEQFF.

The genes are TRBV27 and TRBJ2-2; TRBD2 might be the D (6 bases). The V and J ends lost 0 bases and 4 bases respectively, with 12 bases between them. Germline CDR1 is MNHEY and CDR2 is SMNVEV (reference sequence). This CDR3 comprises 16 residues. The CDR3 DNA reads as TGTGCCAGCAGTTTATCCATCGGGAGTGTCACCGGGGAGCTGTTTTTT. Residues: CASSLSIGSVTGELFF.

The chain links TRBV18 to TRBJ2-7; TRBD2 matches 11 bases. Germline-derived CDR1 and CDR2 are KGHSH and LQKENI. The CDR3 loop spans 16 amino acids. Unmatched junction bases numbered 6, after V lost 1 base and J lost 4 bases. In nucleotides, the CDR3 is TGTGCCAGCTCACCACTACCTAGCGGGAGGCGGTACGAGCAGTACTTC. Residues: CASSPLPSGRRYEQYF.

This clone has at least ten counts. The chain couples TRBV29-1 to TRBJ1-1; 10 nucleotides align to TRBD1. The CDR3 totals 15 residues. Trimming cost V 1 base and J 5 bases; bases outside gene matches: 7. Germline V lookup: CDR1 SQVTM, CDR2 ANQGSEA. CDR3 protein: CSVEGQGARKTEAFF. The CDR3 nucleotides are TGCAGCGTTGAAGGACAGGGGGCTAGGAAAACTGAAGCTTTCTTT.

The rearrangement uses TRBV5-5 and TRBJ2-3; the D gene is possibly TRBD1 (5 bases). Germline V gene sequence: CDR1 SGHKS, CDR2 YYEKEE (reference sequence). This CDR3 has 14 residues. V lost 1 base and J lost 2, with 8 bases in between. The CDR3 bases are TGTGCCAGCAGCTTGCAGGGCGACACAGATACGCAGTATTTT. Protein product: CASSLQGDTDTQYF. The full variable domain, completed using reference TRBV5-5 and TRBJ2-3, is DAGVTQSPTHLIKTRGQQVTLRCSPISGHKSVSWYQQVLGQGPQFIFQYYEKEERGRGNFPDRFSARQFPNYSSELNVNALLLGDSALYLCASSLQGDTDTQYFGPGTRLTVL.

In the case of this clone: One end of the junction fails to match germline, which may point to a read error. V usage is TRBV4-1 and J usage is TRBJ2-1; perhaps TRBD2 as D (6 bases). The CDR3 is made up of 14 amino acids. The germline V gene has CDR1 MGHRA and CDR2 YSYEKL. In nucleotides, the CDR3 is TGCGCCAGCAGCCAAGGTCAGGACTACGATGAGCAGTTCTTC. Translation gives CASSQGQDYDEQFF.

V gene TRBV11-1 combines with J gene TRBJ2-7, with D tentatively TRBD2 (5 bases). This CDR3 has 14 residues. Germline V gives CDR1 SGHAT, CDR2 FQDESV (reference sequence). Trimming left V 5 bases short and J 2 bases short, with 13 bases between. The CDR3 loop is CASSHDRGAYEQYF. The CDR3 DNA follows: TGTGCCAGCAGCCACGATCGGGGAGCCTACGAGCAGTACTTC. Supplemented by reference TRBV11-1 and TRBJ2-7, the full variable domain reads EAEVAQSPRYKITEKSQAVAFWCDPISGHATLYWYRQILGQGPELLVQFQDESVVDDSQLPKDRFSAERLKGVDSTLKIQPAELGDSAMYLCASSHDRGAYEQYFGPGTRLTVT.

J is TRBJ2-6 and V is TRBV28; D gene unclear. Germline CDR1 reads MDHEN; CDR2 reads SYDVKM. V lost 5 bases to trimming and J lost 0 bases, with 8 bases between them. CDR3 length: 15 amino acids. The DNA of the CDR3 is TGTGCCAGCAGTCTAGGAATCTCTGGGGCCAACGTCCTGACTTTC. This translates into CASSLGISGANVLTF.

This clone came up once. V usage is TRBV28 and J usage is TRBJ1-1, with a tentative D call TRBD1 (6 bases). The CDR3 has 14 residues. The germline CDR1 and CDR2 sequences are MDHEN and SYDVKM. V lost 3 bases and J 10 bases, leaving 18 bases between the germline ends. In DNA, the CDR3 is TGTGCCAGCAGTTTGCGGGGGGCCCTGTTGAGAGCTTTCTTT. Protein product: CASSLRGALLRAFF.

This clone is a singleton in its sample. This chain uses TRBV6-1 with TRBJ1-1, with 8 bases aligning to TRBD1. Germline CDR1 is MNHNS and CDR2 is SASEGT. The CDR3 spans 14 residues. Unmatched junction bases numbered 5, after V lost 0 bases and J lost 8 bases. CDR3 loop: CASSEARNRGEAFF. The CDR3 coding sequence is TGTGCCAGCAGTGAAGCAAGAAACAGGGGGGAAGCTTTCTTT.

The V gene is TRBV6-2 or TRBV6-3, the J gene TRBJ2-7; D is perhaps TRBD2 (6 bases). Trimming took 2 bases from V and 3 from J, leaving 11 bases between them. This CDR3 spans 14 amino acids. Germline CDR1 and CDR2: MNHEY and SVGEGT. The CDR3 sequence: CASSYGGAVYEQYF. In DNA form, the CDR3 reads TGTGCCAGCAGTTACGGAGGGGCTGTCTACGAGCAGTACTTC.

This sequence joins TRBV27 and TRBJ1-5; 9 nucleotides match TRBD1. The CDR3 extends over 15 amino acids. Per germline, CDR1 MNHEY and CDR2 SMNVEV (reference sequence). Trimming took 8 bases from V and 3 from J; bases not matched to a gene: 8. DNA for the CDR3: TGTGCCAGCTCCAGGACAGGGGAAGCCAATCAGCCCCAGCATTTT. Encoded protein: CASSRTGEANQPQHF.

The chain couples TRBV6-5 to TRBJ1-1; the match to TRBD1 covers 9 bases. Germline trimming cut 6 bases from V and 4 bases from J; bases unmatched to any gene: 9. CDR1 is MNHEY and CDR2 is SVGAGI in the germline V gene. CDR3 length: 15 amino acids. CDR3 in amino acids: CASRSQGARSTEAFF. The CDR3 region has the DNA TGTGCCAGCAGGTCACAGGGGGCCCGGAGCACTGAAGCTTTCTTT.

The CDR3 loop reads CASSQGNLGGRQETQYF. CDR3 nucleotides: TGCGCCAGCAGCCAAGGGAATCTGGGGGGGAGGCAAGAGACCCAGTACTTC. The chain links TRBV4-1 to TRBJ2-5, with 7 bases lining up with TRBD2. Germline V gene data show CDR1 as MGHRA and CDR2 as YSYEKL. The CDR3 has 17 amino acids. V shed 1 base, J shed 2 bases, and the junction held 10 bases outside the gene matches.

This sequence joins TRBV5-1 and TRBJ2-5; 8 bases agree with TRBD1. With V trimmed by 4 bases and J by 7 bases, 9 bases remained unmatched. The V gene's germline CDR1 is SGHRS and CDR2 YFSETQ. The CDR3 extends over 14 amino acids. This chain's CDR3 is CASSLGQGLGTQYF. The CDR3 region has the DNA TGCGCCAGCAGCCTCGGACAGGGTCTTGGGACCCAGTACTTC.

The chain carries TRBV29-1 and TRBJ2-3; 9 nucleotides align to TRBD2. The CDR3 spans 17 residues. The V segment lost 0 bases and the J segment 1 base; nucleotides outside the gene matches: 8. Germline V gene data show CDR1 as SQVTM and CDR2 as ANQGSEA. CDR3 in amino acids: CSVEEGEEREGTDTQYF. The CDR3 DNA sequence: TGCAGCGTTGAAGAGGGGGAAGAGCGGGAGGGCACAGATACGCAGTATTTT.

The CDR3 DNA follows: TGTGCCAGCAGCCCCGCCGGGACAGGTCTCTACGAGCAGTACTTC. Protein product: CASSPAGTGLYEQYF. The rearrangement uses TRBV7-6 and TRBJ2-7; 8 bases match TRBD1. The germline V gene encodes CDR1 SGHVS and CDR2 FNYEAQ. The CDR3 covers 15 residues. The V gene end was trimmed by 5 bases and the J gene end by 3 bases; junction bases not matched to a gene: 9.

The chain has TRBV4-1 and TRBJ2-1, with a tentative D call TRBD2 (6 bases). Germline lookup yields CDR1 MGHRA and CDR2 YSYEKL. V shed 1 base and J shed 0 bases, with 10 bases lying between them. The CDR3 has 16 residues. CDR3: CASSQGYSGSYNEQFF. The CDR3 DNA reads as TGCGCCAGCAGCCAAGGCTATAGCGGCTCCTACAATGAGCAGTTCTTC.